This T cell receptor beta chain was recovered during a study of radiotherapy plus CTLA-4 blockade in lung cancer. Background on the study: 18% of patients responded objectively, and approximately 31% achieved disease control.

The study, taken as a whole, reports: Early blood T cell clone dynamics, with interferon-beta, were reported to best predict response. The study found tumor-derived TCR clones expanded in blood after radiotherapy plus ipilimumab.

Alongside CTLA-4 blockade with ipilimumab, patients with chemo-refractory metastatic non-small-cell lung cancer received focal radiation. The protocol was immunoSEQ multiplex PCR, while the TCRdb copy is restricted to in-frame clones and leaves out a portion. The sample holds 65,000 to 95,000 clones, around 84% seen once. A note on this clone: Its antigen is unknown.

V was clipped by 7 bases and J by 7 bases; unmatched bases: 13. The germline CDR1 and CDR2 sequences are MDHEN and SYDVKM. The length of the CDR3 is 16 residues. The sequencing used peripheral blood, collected from a patient treated with radiotherapy plus ipilimumab. The chain has TRBV28 and TRBJ2-2; TRBD2 matches 9 bases. This clonotype originated in a human donor with non-small cell lung cancer who had stable disease on radiotherapy plus ipilimumab. CDR3 amino acids: CASNPSAGGPVGELFF. As DNA, the CDR3 is TGTGCCAGCAACCCGTCGGCGGGGGGGCCCGTCGGGGAGCTGTTTTTT. Looking up the rest from reference TRBV28 and TRBJ2-2 gives the full variable domain: DVKVTQSSRYLVKRTGEKVFLECVQDMDHENMFWYRQDPGLGLRLIYFSYDVKMKEKGDIPEGYSVSREKKERFSLILESASTNQTSMYLCASNPSAGGPVGELFFGEGSRLTVL.